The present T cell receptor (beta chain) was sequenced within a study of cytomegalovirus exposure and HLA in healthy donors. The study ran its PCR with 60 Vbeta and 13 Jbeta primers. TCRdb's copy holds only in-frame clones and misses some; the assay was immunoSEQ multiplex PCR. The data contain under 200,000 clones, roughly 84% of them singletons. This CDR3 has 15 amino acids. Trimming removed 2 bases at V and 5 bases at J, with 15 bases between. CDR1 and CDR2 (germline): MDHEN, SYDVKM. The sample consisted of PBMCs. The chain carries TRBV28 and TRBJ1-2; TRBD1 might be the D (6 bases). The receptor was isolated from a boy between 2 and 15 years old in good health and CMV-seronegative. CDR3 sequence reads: CASSLRGGSYYGYTF. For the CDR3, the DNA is TGTGCCAGCAGTTTACGCGGGGGCTCTTATTATGGCTACACCTTC.